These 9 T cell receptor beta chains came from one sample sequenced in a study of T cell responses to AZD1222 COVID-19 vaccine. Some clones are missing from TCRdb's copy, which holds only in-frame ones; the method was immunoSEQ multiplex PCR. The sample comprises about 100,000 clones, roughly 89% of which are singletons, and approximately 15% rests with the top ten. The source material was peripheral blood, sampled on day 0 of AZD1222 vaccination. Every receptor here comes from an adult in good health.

DNA for the CDR3: TGTGCCAGCAGCCTTATTTGGGGGGGTGGCTACACCTTC. This sequence encodes CASSLIWGGGYTF. This sequence joins TRBV3-1 (or the pseudogene TRBV3-2) and TRBJ1-2; TRBD1 might be the D (5 bases). The CDR3 has 13 residues. Trimming took off 4 bases at V and 7 bases at J, with 13 bases between the two ends. CDR1 and CDR2 (germline): LGHDT, YNNKEL (reference sequence).

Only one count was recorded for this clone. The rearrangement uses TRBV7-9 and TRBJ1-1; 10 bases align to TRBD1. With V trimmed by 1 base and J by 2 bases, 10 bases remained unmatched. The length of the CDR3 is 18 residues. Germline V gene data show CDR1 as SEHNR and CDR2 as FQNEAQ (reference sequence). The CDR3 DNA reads TGTGCCAGCAGCTTAGGTGACAGGGGGCGCCGGGGTAACACTGAAGCTTTCTTT. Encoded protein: CASSLGDRGRRGNTEAFF.

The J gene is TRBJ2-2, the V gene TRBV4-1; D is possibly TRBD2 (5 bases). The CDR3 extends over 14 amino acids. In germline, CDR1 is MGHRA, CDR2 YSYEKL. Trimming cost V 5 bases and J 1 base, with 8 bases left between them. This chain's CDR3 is CASSFSGNTGELFF. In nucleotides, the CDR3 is TGCGCCAGCAGCTTCAGCGGGAACACCGGGGAGCTGTTTTTT.

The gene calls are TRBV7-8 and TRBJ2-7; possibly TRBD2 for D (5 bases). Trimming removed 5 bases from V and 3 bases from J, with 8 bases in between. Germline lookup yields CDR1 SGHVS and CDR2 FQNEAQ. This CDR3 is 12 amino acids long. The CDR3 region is CASSRRGYEQYF. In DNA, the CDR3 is TGTGCCAGCAGCCGCCGGGGCTACGAGCAGTACTTC.

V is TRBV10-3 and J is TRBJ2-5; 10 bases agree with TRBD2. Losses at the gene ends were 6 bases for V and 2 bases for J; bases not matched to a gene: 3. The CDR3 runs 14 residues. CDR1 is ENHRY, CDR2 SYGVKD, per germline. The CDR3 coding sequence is TGTGCCATCAGGGGGACTAGCGAACAAGAGACCCAGTACTTC. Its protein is CAIRGTSEQETQYF.

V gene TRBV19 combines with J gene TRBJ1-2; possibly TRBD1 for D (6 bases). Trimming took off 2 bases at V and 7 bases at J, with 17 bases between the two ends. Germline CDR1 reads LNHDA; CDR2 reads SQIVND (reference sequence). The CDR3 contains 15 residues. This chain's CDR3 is CASSILATGTTGYTF. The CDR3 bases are TGTGCCAGTAGTATACTGGCAACAGGGACGACTGGCTACACCTTC.

CDR3 coding DNA: TGTGCCAGCAGTGTCGTGCCAGGACGTACCCCTGGGGGCTACACCTTC. Encoded protein: CASSVVPGRTPGGYTF. The chain employs TRBV6-1 and TRBJ1-2; no clear D gene. The CDR3 is 16 residues long. In germline, CDR1 is MNHNS, CDR2 SASEGT. The V gene lost 4 bases and the J gene lost 8 bases, with 23 bases spanning the gap.

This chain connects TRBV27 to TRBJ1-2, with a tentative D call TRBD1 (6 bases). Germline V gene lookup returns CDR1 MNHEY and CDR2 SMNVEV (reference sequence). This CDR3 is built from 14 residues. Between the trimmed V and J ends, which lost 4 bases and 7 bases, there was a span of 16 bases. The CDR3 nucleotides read TGTGCCAGCAGTTCCGGACAGCGAAATGGTGGCTACACCTTC. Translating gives CASSSGQRNGGYTF.

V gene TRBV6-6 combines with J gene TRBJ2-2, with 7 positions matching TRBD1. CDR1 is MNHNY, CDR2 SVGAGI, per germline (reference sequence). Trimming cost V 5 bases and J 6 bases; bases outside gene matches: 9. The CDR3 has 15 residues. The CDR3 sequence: CASSRQGAESGELFF. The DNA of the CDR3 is TGTGCCAGCAGTCGACAGGGCGCCGAGTCCGGGGAGCTGTTTTTT.